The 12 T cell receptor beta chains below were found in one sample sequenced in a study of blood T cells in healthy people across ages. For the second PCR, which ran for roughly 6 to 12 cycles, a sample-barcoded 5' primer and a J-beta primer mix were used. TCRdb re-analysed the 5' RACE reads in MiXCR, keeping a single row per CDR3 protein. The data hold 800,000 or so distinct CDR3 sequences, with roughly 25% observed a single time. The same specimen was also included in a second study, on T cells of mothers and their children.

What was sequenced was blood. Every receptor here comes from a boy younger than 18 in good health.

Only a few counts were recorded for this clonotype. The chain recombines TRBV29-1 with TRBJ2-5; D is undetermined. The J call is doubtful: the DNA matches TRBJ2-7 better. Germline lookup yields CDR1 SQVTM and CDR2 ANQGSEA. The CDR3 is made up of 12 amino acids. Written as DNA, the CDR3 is TGCAGCGTTGAAGGATCTCCCTACGAGCAGTACTTC. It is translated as CSVEGSPYEQYF.

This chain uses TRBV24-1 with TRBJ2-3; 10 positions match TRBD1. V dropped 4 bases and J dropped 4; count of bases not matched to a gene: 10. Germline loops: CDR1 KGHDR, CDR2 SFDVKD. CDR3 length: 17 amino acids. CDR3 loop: CATSDTSDRGRPDTQYF. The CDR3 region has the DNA TGTGCCACCAGTGACACCTCTGACAGGGGGCGGCCAGATACGCAGTATTTT.

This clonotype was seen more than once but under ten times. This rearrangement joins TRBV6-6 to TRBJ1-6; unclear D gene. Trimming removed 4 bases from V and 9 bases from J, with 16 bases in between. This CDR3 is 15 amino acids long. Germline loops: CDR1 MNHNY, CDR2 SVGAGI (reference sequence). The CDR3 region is CASSSTNGERSPLHF. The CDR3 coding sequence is TGTGCCAGCAGTTCAACAAACGGGGAACGTTCACCCCTCCACTTT.

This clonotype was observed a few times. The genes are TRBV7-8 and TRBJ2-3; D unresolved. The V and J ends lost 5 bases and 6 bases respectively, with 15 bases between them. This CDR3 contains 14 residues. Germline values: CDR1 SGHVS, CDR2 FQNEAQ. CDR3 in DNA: TGTGCCAGCAGCCTCCTCGACCCCTGGGATACGCAGTATTTT. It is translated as CASSLLDPWDTQYF.

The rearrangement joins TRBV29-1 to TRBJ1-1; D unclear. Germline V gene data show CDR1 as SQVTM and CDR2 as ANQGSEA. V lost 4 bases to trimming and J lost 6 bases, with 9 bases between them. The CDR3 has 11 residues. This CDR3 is CSVATTPEAFF. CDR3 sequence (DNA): TGCAGCGTTGCCACCACCCCTGAAGCTTTCTTT.

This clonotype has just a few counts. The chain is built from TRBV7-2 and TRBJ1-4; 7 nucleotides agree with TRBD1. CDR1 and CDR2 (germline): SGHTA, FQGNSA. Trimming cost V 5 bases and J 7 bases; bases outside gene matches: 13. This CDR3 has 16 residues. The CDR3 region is CASSINQGVVGEKLFF. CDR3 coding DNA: TGTGCCAGCAGCATTAATCAGGGGGTAGTTGGTGAAAAACTGTTTTTT.

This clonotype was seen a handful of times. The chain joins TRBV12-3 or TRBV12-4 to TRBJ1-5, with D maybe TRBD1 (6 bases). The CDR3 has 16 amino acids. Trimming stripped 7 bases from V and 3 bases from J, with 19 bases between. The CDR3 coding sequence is TGTGCCAGCACCTCGACCAGGGGTTCGGACAATCAGCCCCAGCATTTT. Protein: CASTSTRGSDNQPQHF.

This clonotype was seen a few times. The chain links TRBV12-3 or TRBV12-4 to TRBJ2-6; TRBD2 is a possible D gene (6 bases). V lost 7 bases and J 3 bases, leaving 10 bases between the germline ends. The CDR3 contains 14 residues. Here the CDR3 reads CASNSGYGANVLTF. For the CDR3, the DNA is TGTGCCAGCAATAGCGGATATGGGGCCAACGTCCTGACTTTC.

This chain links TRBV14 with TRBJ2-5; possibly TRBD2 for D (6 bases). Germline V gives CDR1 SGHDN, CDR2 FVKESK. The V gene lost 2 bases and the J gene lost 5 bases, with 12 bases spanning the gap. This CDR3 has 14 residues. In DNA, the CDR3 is TGTGCCAGCAGCCAATTCGGGGAGGCGGAGACCCAGTACTTC. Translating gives CASSQFGEAETQYF.

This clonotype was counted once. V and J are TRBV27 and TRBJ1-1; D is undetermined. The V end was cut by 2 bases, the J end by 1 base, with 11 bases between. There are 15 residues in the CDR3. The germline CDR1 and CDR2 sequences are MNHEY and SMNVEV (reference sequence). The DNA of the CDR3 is TGTGCCAGCAGTTTAGATTGGGCCGCGAACACTGAAGCTTTCTTT. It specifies CASSLDWAANTEAFF.

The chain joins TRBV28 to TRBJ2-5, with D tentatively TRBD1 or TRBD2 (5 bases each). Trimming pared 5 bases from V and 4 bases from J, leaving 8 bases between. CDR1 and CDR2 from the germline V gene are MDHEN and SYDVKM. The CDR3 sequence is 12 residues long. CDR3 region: CASSPGAETQYF. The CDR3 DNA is TGTGCCAGCAGTCCCGGGGCAGAGACCCAGTACTTC.

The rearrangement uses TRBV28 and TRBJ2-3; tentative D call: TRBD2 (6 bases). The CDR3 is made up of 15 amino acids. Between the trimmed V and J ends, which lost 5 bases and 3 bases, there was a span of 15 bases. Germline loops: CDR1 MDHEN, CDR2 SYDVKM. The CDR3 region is CASSLGLRGTDTQYF. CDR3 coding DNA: TGTGCCAGCAGTCTAGGGCTACGGGGGACAGATACGCAGTATTTT.